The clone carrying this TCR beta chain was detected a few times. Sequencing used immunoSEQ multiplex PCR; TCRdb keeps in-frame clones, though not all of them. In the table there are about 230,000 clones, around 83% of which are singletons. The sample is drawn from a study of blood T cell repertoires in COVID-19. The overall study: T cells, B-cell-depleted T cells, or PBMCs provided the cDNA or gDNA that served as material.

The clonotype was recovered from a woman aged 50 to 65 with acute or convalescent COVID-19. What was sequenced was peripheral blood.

The CDR3 DNA follows: TGTGCCAGCAGCTTAGGTATGGGAGGAGGGACTGAAGCTTTCTTT. As protein: CASSLGMGGGTEAFF. The rearrangement joins TRBV7-9 to TRBJ1-1; D unclear. The V end was cut by 1 base, the J end by 5 bases, with 14 bases between. The CDR3 contains 15 residues. Germline V gene data show CDR1 as SEHNR and CDR2 as FQNEAQ (reference sequence).